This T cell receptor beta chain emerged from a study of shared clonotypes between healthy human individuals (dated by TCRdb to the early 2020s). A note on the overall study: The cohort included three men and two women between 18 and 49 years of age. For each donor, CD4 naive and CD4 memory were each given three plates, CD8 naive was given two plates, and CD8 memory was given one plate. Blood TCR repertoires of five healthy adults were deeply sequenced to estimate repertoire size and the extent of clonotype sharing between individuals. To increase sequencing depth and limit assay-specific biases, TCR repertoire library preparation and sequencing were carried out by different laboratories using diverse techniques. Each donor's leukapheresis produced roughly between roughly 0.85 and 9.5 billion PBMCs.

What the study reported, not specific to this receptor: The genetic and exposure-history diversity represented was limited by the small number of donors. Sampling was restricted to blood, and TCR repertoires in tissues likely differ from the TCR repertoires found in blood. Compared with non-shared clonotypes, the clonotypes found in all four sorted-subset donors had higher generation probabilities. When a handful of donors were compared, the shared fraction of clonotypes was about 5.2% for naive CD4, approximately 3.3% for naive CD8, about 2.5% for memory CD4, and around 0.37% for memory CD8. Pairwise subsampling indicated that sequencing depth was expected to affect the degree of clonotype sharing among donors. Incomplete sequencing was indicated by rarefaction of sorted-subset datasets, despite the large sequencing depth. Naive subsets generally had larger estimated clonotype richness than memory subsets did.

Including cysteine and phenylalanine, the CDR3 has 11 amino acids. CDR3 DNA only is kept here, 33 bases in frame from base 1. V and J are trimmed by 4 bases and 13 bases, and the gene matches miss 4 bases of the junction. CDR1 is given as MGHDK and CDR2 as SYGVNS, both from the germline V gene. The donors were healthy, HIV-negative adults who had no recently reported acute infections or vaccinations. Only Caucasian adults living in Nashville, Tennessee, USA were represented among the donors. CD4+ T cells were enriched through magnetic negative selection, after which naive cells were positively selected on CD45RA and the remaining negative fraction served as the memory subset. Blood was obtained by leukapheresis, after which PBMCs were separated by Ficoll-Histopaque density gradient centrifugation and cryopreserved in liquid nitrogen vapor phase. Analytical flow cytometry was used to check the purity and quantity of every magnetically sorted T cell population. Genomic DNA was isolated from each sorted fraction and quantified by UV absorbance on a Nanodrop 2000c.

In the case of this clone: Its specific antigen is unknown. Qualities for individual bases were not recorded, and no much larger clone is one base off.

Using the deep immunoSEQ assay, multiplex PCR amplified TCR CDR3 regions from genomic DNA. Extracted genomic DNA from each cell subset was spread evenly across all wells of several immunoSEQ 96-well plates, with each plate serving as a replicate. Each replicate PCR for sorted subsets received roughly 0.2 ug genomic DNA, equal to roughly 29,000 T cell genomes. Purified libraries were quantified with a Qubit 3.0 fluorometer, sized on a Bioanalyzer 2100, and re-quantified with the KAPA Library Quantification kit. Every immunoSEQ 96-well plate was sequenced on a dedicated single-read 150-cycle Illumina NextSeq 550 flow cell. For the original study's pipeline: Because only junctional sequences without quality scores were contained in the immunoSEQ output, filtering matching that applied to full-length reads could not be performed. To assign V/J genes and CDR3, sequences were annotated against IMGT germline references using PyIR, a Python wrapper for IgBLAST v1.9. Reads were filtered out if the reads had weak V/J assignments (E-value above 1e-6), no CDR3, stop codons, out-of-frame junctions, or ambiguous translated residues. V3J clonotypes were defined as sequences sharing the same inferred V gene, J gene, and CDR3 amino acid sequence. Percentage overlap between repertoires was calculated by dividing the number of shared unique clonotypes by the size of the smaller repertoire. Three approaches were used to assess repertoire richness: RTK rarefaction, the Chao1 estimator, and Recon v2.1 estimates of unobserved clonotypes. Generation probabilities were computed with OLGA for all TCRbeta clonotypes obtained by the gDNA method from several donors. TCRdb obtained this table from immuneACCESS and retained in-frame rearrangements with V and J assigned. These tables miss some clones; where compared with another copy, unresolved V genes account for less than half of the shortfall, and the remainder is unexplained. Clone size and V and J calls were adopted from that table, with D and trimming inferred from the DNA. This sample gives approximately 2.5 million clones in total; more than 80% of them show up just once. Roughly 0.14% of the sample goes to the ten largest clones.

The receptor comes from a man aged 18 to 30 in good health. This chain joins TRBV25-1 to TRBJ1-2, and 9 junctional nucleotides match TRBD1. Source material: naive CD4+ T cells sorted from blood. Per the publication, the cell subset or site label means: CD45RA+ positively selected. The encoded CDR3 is CASSGDRVSTF. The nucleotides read TGTGCCAGCAGTGGGGACAGGGTGTCCACCTTC.